Below, 9 T cell receptor beta chains from the same sample are listed, as sequenced in a study of beta chain features in type 1 diabetes. General study findings and limits: Patients with Type 1 diabetes showed moderately but significantly shorter TCRB CDR3s in all four CD4+ subsets.

All of the isolated RNA was reverse transcribed, so expressed TCRB transcripts were sequenced. Generated by immunoSEQ multiplex PCR, the TCRdb table keeps only in-frame clones and is missing some. The sample has a few hundred thousand clones, roughly 13% seen once. Their target antigens are unknown. Sample: naive CD4+ T cells from blood. The receptors shown here come from a woman between 18 and 29 years old with type 1 diabetes.

The chain combines TRBV20-1 with TRBJ2-5; D uncertain. Germline loops: CDR1 DFQATT, CDR2 SNEGSKA (reference sequence). Trimming stripped 6 bases from V and 3 bases from J, with 8 bases between. The CDR3 length is 11 residues. The CDR3 DNA reads TGCAGTGCGGAGACGGAAGAGACCCAGTACTTC. It encodes CSAETEETQYF.

This clone was detected a few times. This chain connects TRBV18 to TRBJ1-5, with 7 bases identical to TRBD1. Germline CDR1 is KGHSH and CDR2 is LQKENI. J lost 5 bases, V lost 6 bases, and 10 bases had no gene match. The CDR3 extends over 15 amino acids. The CDR3 nucleotides are TGTGCCAGCTCCGGGACTAGGACAGGAGATCAGCCCCAGCATTTT. Translating gives CASSGTRTGDQPQHF.

The rearrangement uses TRBV15 and TRBJ2-1; TRBD2 matches at 9 bases. Losses at the gene ends were 5 bases for V and 2 bases for J; bases not matched to a gene: 13. This CDR3 is 18 amino acids long. Germline CDR1 reads LNHNV; CDR2 reads YYDKDF (reference sequence). The CDR3: CATSSRHSGTSTYNEQFF. CDR3 DNA: TGTGCCACCAGCTCCCGTCATTCCGGGACTAGCACCTACAATGAGCAGTTCTTC.

This clone was observed a few times. The V gene is TRBV5-1, the J gene TRBJ2-4, with 7 nucleotides matching TRBD2. The V segment lost 4 bases and the J segment 0 bases; nucleotides outside the gene matches: 16. CDR1 and CDR2 from the germline V gene are SGHRS and YFSETQ. The CDR3 loop spans 19 amino acids. The CDR3 spells CASSPEWLAETLAKNIQYF. CDR3 DNA: TGCGCCAGCAGCCCGGAATGGCTAGCGGAGACCCTAGCCAAAAACATTCAGTACTTC.

In this sample, this clone turned up a few times. This sequence joins TRBV19 and TRBJ2-5; tentative D call: TRBD1 (6 bases). Trimming took 10 bases from V and 1 from J, leaving 10 bases between them. The V gene's germline CDR1 is LNHDA and CDR2 SQIVND (reference sequence). The CDR3 has 12 amino acids. CDR3 coding DNA: TGTGCCACCCTGGACAGCCAAGAGACCCAGTACTTC. Its translation: CATLDSQETQYF.

In this sample, this clone turned up a few times. The chain uses TRBV2 and TRBJ1-5; 8 bases line up with TRBD1. Germline-derived CDR1 and CDR2 are SNHLY and FYNNEI. J gave up 4 bases and V 6 bases, and 14 bases lay outside the gene matches. This CDR3 spans 17 amino acids. CDR3 nucleotides: TGTGCCAGCAGCCTGGACAGGGAAGTTTTCGGGAATCAGCCCCAGCATTTT. Amino acid sequence: CASSLDREVFGNQPQHF.

This clone was observed a few times. V and J are TRBV18 and TRBJ2-1, with D uncertain. Germline values: CDR1 KGHSH, CDR2 LQKENI. The V end was cut by 3 bases, the J end by 6 bases, with 3 bases between. The CDR3 is 11 residues long. CDR3 sequence (DNA): TGTGCCAGCTCACCGAGCAATGAGCAGTTCTTC. Encoded protein: CASSPSNEQFF. Filled out from reference TRBV18 and TRBJ2-1, the complete variable domain reads NAGVMQNPRHLVRRRGQEARLRCSPMKGHSHVYWYRQLPEEGLKFMVYLQKENIIDESGMPKERFSAEFPKEGPSILRIQQVVRGDSAAYFCASSPSNEQFFGPGTRLTVL.

This clone was seen a few times. The rearrangement links TRBV2 to TRBJ2-1, with TRBD2 identical over 7 bases. V was pared by 4 bases and J by 2 bases, with 5 bases of the junction left unmatched. CDR3 length: 15 amino acids. Germline V gene sequence: CDR1 SNHLY, CDR2 FYNNEI. This chain's CDR3 is CASSGQRGTYNEQFF. The CDR3 DNA sequence: TGTGCCAGCAGTGGGCAGCGGGGCACCTACAATGAGCAGTTCTTC.

The V call is TRBV29-1, the J call TRBJ2-7; possibly TRBD1 for D (6 bases). Trimming removed 0 bases at V and 3 bases at J, with 12 bases between. The germline CDR1 and CDR2 sequences are SQVTM and ANQGSEA. The CDR3 has 14 residues. The CDR3 spells CSVEDPGHYYEQYF. The CDR3 DNA sequence: TGCAGCGTTGAAGACCCGGGACACTACTACGAGCAGTACTTC.